This is a list of T cell receptor beta chains from one sample in a study of chemoradiotherapy in HPV16-positive cancers. Sequencing used immunoSEQ multiplex PCR; TCRdb keeps in-frame clones, though not all of them. Here the sample spans approximately 3,300 clones, roughly 88% being singletons. The material sequenced was tumor tissue, taken from a patient who underwent chemoradiotherapy. These receptors all stem from a human donor with HPV-associated anogenital cancer. Each CDR3 is given without its conserved first and last residue. A D gene is named only where the DNA matches it firmly. Clone size is stated in some rows and not others, as once, few, many or a class when expanded.

-,12,once,TRBV18,ASSRLQRISEAF
TRBD1,13,-,TRBV4-1,ASSHGQGAYNEQF
-,13,-,TRBV28,ASSSLTPSQNEQF
-,14,-,TRBV11-3,ASSDLRRRSSYEQY
TRBD1,14,-,TRBV18,ASSPPGTGSGETQY
TRBD2,16,-,TRBV11-3,ASSPYAGELSGRETQY
-,13,-,TRBV19,ASSGQAGRVYEQY
TRBD1,17,-,TRBV5-8,ASSRRTGGAGYSNQPQH
TRBD2,13,-,TRBV6-6,ASSLTSGSPYEQY
-,11,once,TRBV7-8,ASRLTGTDTQY
TRBD2,14,-,TRBV27,ASSFSYSGRSNEQY
-,13,-,TRBV7-9,ASSLGQIDYNEQF
TRBD1,12,once,TRBV11-3,ASSPGTGFEKLF
TRBD2,14,-,TRBV28,ASSQYGGGGRYEQY
TRBD2,16,-,TRBV7-3,ASSLLPLAGGSYNEQF
-,13,-,TRBV4-3,ASSQVLAPYNEQF
-,14,-,TRBV7-8,ASSLAWGQGAGEQY
-,13,-,TRBV7-2,ASSLGGGAKTTIY
TRBD2,12,-,TRBV5-1,ASSGGTSGYEQY
-,12,few,TRBV6-1,ASSLQDSNQPQH
-,11,-,TRBV6-5,ASSRGSAHEQY
-,11,-,TRBV5-1,ASSFPPNSEQY
TRBD2,12,-,TRBV9,ASSVGGGTGELF
TRBD1,14,-,TRBV12-5,ASGLTTGQGNTEAF
-,13,once,TRBV18,ASSPAGLDGDTQY
TRBD1,12,-,TRBV7-3,ASSRDRGEETQY
TRBD2,12,-,TRBV27,ASSGLAGGFEQY
-,11,-,TRBV30,AWSPSRIYGYT
-,11,-,TRBV5-6,ASSLGAFREQY
-,12,-,TRBV18,ASSPPSGANVLT
TRBD1,14,-,TRBV9,ASRRGWEQGEGEQF
-,13,-,TRBV7-6,ASSLSRQNTGELF
-,14,-,TRBV7-3,ASSLSMGAGEDTQY
-,12,-,TRBV9,ASSVAVGANVLT
-,12,-,TRBV25-1,ASTGDYDTGELF
-,14,-,TRBV7-8,ASSLGPGASDYEQY
-,12,-,TRBV7-9,ASSLDSSTGELF
TRBD2,12,-,TRBV7-9,ASSSRLASYEQY
TRBD1,13,-,TRBV4-3,ASSQGDRGSYEQY
-,14,-,TRBV5-8,ASSSAGLADTDTQY
-,13,once,TRBV5-1,ASSLVGRRDYGYT
TRBD2,11,-,TRBV30,AWLAGPSYEQY
-,13,-,TRBV11-2,ASSSNLIWNTEAF
-,11,-,TRBV7-6,ASSSEGTDTQY
-,12,-,TRBV27,ASGRGIIPDTQY
-,11,once,TRBV7-8,ASRLTDTNEAF
TRBD2,16,-,TRBV19,ASSRPGTSGRIYNEQF
TRBD2,14,once,TRBV7-8,ASSFGTSGTSYEQY
-,11,-,TRBV19,ASSIGGRTEQY
-,11,-,TRBV15,ATSREEGDGYT
-,12,-,TRBV4-2,ASSPGLTAYEQY
-,12,-,TRBV6-6,ASSRSRLNTEAF
TRBD2,13,-,TRBV7-9,ASSAGTIFQETQY
TRBD2,16,-,TRBV5-1,ASSLKGRPGLVFPEQF